These 28 T cell receptor beta chains came from one sample sequenced in a study of T cells in Graves' hyperthyroidism and ophthalmopathy (dated by TCRdb to between 2018 and 2020). Libraries were constructed by multiplex PCR. TCRdb lists the instrument as Illumina HiSeq 2000. The TCR beta CDR3 regions were amplified from the RNA transcripts. The TCR CDR3 was subjected to a first round of RT-PCR using the HTBI primer set and the Qiagen OneStep RT-PCR kit. The public reads were reanalyzed by TCRdb: fastp trimming at Q25, MiXCR alignment, in-frame beta chains only. Each entry merges the rows of one CDR3 protein and shows their most common DNA and genes. The sample records about 52,000 distinct CDR3 sequences, roughly 50% of which are singletons. Approximately 9.1% of the sample rests with the top ten. The sequencing sample was made of blood. The receptors derive from a woman in her fifties or sixties with Graves' ophthalmopathy.

The gene calls are TRBV6-1 and TRBJ2-3, with TRBD2 identical over 12 bases. V shed 4 bases, J shed 3 bases, and the junction held 5 bases outside the gene matches. Germline V gene data show CDR1 as MNHNS and CDR2 as SASEGT. The CDR3 runs 16 residues. The DNA for the CDR3 is TGTGCCAGCAGTGGACGACTAGCGGGAGTAACAGATACGCAGTATTTT. Translation gives CASSGRLAGVTDTQYF.

The rearrangement links TRBV2 to TRBJ2-3; D tentatively fits TRBD1 or TRBD2 (5 bases each). Germline CDR1 and CDR2: SNHLY and FYNNEI. Trimming took 8 bases from V and 6 from J, leaving 12 bases between them. The CDR3 loop spans 12 amino acids. DNA of the CDR3: TGTGCCAGCGGGACGAACACTGATACGCAGTATTTT. This codes for CASGTNTDTQYF.

The V gene is TRBV9, the J gene TRBJ2-6; no clear D gene. Germline lookup yields CDR1 SGDLS and CDR2 YYNGEE. CDR3 length: 15 residues. The germline V and J ends were trimmed by 0 bases and 0 bases, with 4 bases remaining between them. The CDR3 DNA follows: TGTGCCAGCAGCGTAGGCTTCTCTGGGGCCAACGTCCTGACTTTC. Translation gives CASSVGFSGANVLTF.

Many counts were recorded for this clonotype. The chain carries TRBV19 and TRBJ2-2, with 7 bases fitting TRBD1. V shed 7 bases, J shed 3 bases, and the junction held 5 bases outside the gene matches. There are 14 residues in the CDR3. Germline loops: CDR1 LNHDA, CDR2 SQIVND (reference sequence). CDR3 sequence: CASMNRGYTGELFF. The CDR3 nucleotides read TGTGCCAGTATGAACAGGGGATACACCGGGGAGCTGTTTTTT. The entire variable domain, with the rest obtained from reference TRBV19 and TRBJ2-2, is as follows: DGGITQSPKYLFRKEGQNVTLSCEQNLNHDAMYWYRQDPGQGLRLIYYSQIVNDFQKGDIAEGYSVSREKKESFPLTVTSAQKNPTAFYLCASMNRGYTGELFFGEGSRLTVL.

This clonotype came up once. This chain connects TRBV5-1 to TRBJ2-1; 14 bases align to TRBD2. The CDR3 is 16 amino acids. Germline CDR1 is SGHRS and CDR2 is YFSETQ. The V gene end was trimmed by 7 bases and the J gene end by 2 bases; junction bases not matched to a gene: 5. CDR3 nucleotide sequence: TGCGCCAGCGGCCGACTAGCGGGAGGGGCCTACAATGAGCAGTTCTTC. As protein: CASGRLAGGAYNEQFF.

In regard to this clonotype: A much bigger clone sits one base away, suggesting this may be a read error. This chain links TRBV4-2 with TRBJ1-4, with unresolved D. Germline V lookup: CDR1 LGHNA, CDR2 YNFKEQ. The CDR3 is 12 amino acids. The CDR3 sequence is CASGQDLEKLFF. DNA of the CDR3: TGTGCCAGCGGCCAAGATCTTGAAAAACTGTTTTTT.

CDR3 sequence (DNA): TGTGCCAGCAGCGTCAGGCGGGGCCAGTACTTC. Its translation: CASSVRRGQYF. The gene calls are TRBV7-9 and TRBJ2-5; a weak D match, TRBD2 (6 bases). V lost 5 bases to trimming and J lost 10 bases, with 11 bases between them. This CDR3 has 11 residues. Germline CDR1 and CDR2: SEHNR and FQNEAQ (reference sequence).

For this clonotype: One junction end does not reproduce the germline sequence, and a read error may be involved. V is TRBV7-2 and J is TRBJ2-1; TRBD2 might be the D (5 bases). This CDR3 is 15 amino acids long. Germline CDR1 SGHTA, CDR2 FQGNSA. This chain's CDR3 is CASSLVGGHYNEQFF. The DNA of the CDR3 is TGTGCCAGCAGCTTAGTTGGCGGGCACTACAATGAGCAGTTCTTT.

This clonotype was detected ten times or more. The chain employs TRBV7-2 and TRBJ1-5; D unclear. The germline V gene has CDR1 SGHTA and CDR2 FQGNSA. The CDR3 consists of 16 residues. V was clipped by 1 base and J by 4 bases, with 14 bases between them. CDR3 protein: CASSLVADLVNQPQHF. The CDR3 coding sequence is TGTGCCAGCAGCTTAGTTGCAGATCTGGTTAATCAGCCCCAGCATTTT.

At least ten counts were recorded for this clonotype. The chain has TRBV6-2 or TRBV6-3 and TRBJ1-2; no clear D gene. Germline CDR1 is MNHEY and CDR2 is SVGEGT. V lost 2 bases and J 3 bases, leaving 7 bases between the germline ends. The CDR3 extends over 13 amino acids. Here the CDR3 reads CASSYGKDYGYTF. The CDR3 DNA sequence: TGTGCCAGCAGTTACGGGAAGGACTATGGCTACACCTTC.

This clonotype was recorded many times. The chain couples TRBV20-1 to TRBJ2-7; the match to TRBD1 covers 8 bases. The V segment lost 6 bases and the J segment 5 bases; nucleotides outside the gene matches: 12. CDR3 length equals 14 residues. CDR1 and CDR2 from the germline V gene are DFQATT and SNEGSKA (reference sequence). This CDR3 reads CSAGRQGKFNEQYF. In nucleotides, the CDR3 is TGCAGTGCGGGCCGACAGGGGAAATTTAACGAGCAGTACTTC.

This rearrangement joins TRBV24-1 to TRBJ1-5; the match to TRBD1 covers 12 bases. Germline trimming cut 4 bases from V and 2 bases from J; bases unmatched to any gene: 11. Germline V CDR1 and CDR2: KGHDR, SFDVKD. The CDR3 has 19 amino acids. The CDR3 protein is CATSEAGTGGEWGNQPQHF. The CDR3, as DNA: TGTGCCACCAGTGAGGCCGGGACAGGGGGCGAATGGGGCAATCAGCCCCAGCATTTT.

A note on this clonotype: One base away lies a much larger clone, so this may be a sequencing read error. This chain connects TRBV12-3 or TRBV12-4 to TRBJ2-3; 9 bases are shared with TRBD1. Unmatched junction bases numbered 8, after V lost 7 bases and J lost 6 bases. This CDR3 has 14 amino acids. This chain's CDR3 is CASTRRQGGDTQYF. The CDR3, as DNA: TGTGCCAGCACTAGGAGACAGGGGGGGGATACGCAGTATTTT.

The chain joins TRBV5-6 to TRBJ1-2; TRBD1 might be the D (5 bases). V was shortened by 4 bases and J by 8 bases, with 12 bases between the two germline ends. Germline CDR1 reads SGHDT; CDR2 reads YYEEEE. The CDR3 has 12 amino acids. The CDR3 here is CASSTGGNGYTF. In nucleotides, the CDR3 is TGTGCCAGCAGCACCGGGGGGAACGGCTACACCTTC. The variable domain in full, completed from reference TRBV5-6 and TRBJ1-2, reads DAGVTQSPTHLIKTRGQQVTLRCSPKSGHDTVSWYQQALGQGPQFIFQYYEEEERQRGNFPDRFSGHQFPNYSSELNVNALLLGDSALYLCASSTGGNGYTFGSGTRLTVV.

This clonotype was seen many times. A much larger clone differs by one base, so this may be a read error. The V call is TRBV5-4, the J call TRBJ2-7; possible D gene TRBD1, 6 bases. The CDR3 spans 14 residues. Germline V lookup: CDR1 SGHNT, CDR2 YYREEE (reference sequence). Written as DNA, the CDR3 is TGTGCCAGCAGCGAACAGGGTCCCATTTACGGGCAGTACTTC. Its translation: CASSEQGPIYGQYF. The entire variable domain, with the rest obtained from reference TRBV5-4 and TRBJ2-7, is as follows: ETGVTQSPTHLIKTRGQQVTLRCSSQSGHNTVSWYQQALGQGPQFIFQYYREEENGRGNFPPRFSGLQFPNYSSELNVNALELDDSALYLCASSEQGPIYGQYFGPGTRLTVT.

The J gene is TRBJ1-2, the V gene TRBV10-2; 7 nucleotides match TRBD1. Trimming removed 0 bases from V and 6 bases from J; junction bases left unmatched: 7. Germline lookup yields CDR1 WSHSY and CDR2 SAAADI. This CDR3 region has 15 residues. This CDR3 reads CASSESGDRDDGYTF. CDR3 DNA sequence: TGCGCCAGCAGTGAGTCGGGCGACAGGGACGATGGCTACACCTTC.

This clonotype was seen many times. The chain uses TRBV19 and TRBJ1-4; no firm D call. V was clipped by 8 bases and J by 7 bases, with 17 bases between them. Germline lookup yields CDR1 LNHDA and CDR2 SQIVND (reference sequence). The CDR3 is 14 amino acids. CDR3 nucleotides: TGTGCCAGTGCCGACCGAGGCTTGGGTGAAAAACTGTTTTTT. Its translation: CASADRGLGEKLFF.

This clonotype was seen repeatedly, ten times or more. J is TRBJ2-2 and V is TRBV6-5, with TRBD2 as a possible D gene (7 bases). CDR3 length equals 14 residues. Germline lookup yields CDR1 MNHEY and CDR2 SVGAGI. V was trimmed by 7 bases and J by 5 bases, leaving 14 bases between them. CDR3 coding DNA: TGTGCCAGCACCCCGGGGGGCGGGACCGGGGAGCTGTTTTTT. Its translation: CASTPGGGTGELFF.

This clonotype was seen ten or more times. The rearrangement links TRBV13 to TRBJ2-6, with TRBD2 identical over 8 bases. V lost 8 bases to trimming and J lost 4 bases; unmatched junction nucleotides: 13. Germline values: CDR1 PRHDT, CDR2 FYEKMQ (reference sequence). There are 17 residues in the CDR3. In nucleotides, the CDR3 is TGTGCCAGCGGACGGGACGCCGGGGGGGTAGGGGCCAACGTCCTGACTTTC. Translation gives CASGRDAGGVGANVLTF.

This clonotype has just one count. The chain joins TRBV29-1 to TRBJ2-7, with 12 bases aligning to TRBD2. The germline gives CDR1 SQVTM, CDR2 ANQGSEA. With 5 bases clipped from V and 6 bases from J, the junction kept 8 bases outside the gene matches. This CDR3 region has 14 residues. CDR3 sequence: CSVRPSGRVREQYF. In nucleotides, the CDR3 is TGCAGCGTTCGTCCTAGCGGGAGGGTTCGCGAGCAGTACTTC.

V and J are TRBV9 and TRBJ2-6; D gene ambiguous. The CDR3 is 17 amino acids. V was shortened by 4 bases and J by 0 bases, with 14 bases between the two germline ends. Germline CDR1 SGDLS, CDR2 YYNGEE. The CDR3 is CASSPSPPGSGANVLTF. The CDR3 DNA sequence: TGTGCCAGCAGCCCATCCCCACCGGGCTCTGGGGCCAACGTCCTGACTTTC.

This clonotype was seen at least ten times. With a much larger clone just one base away, this may be a read error. The chain has TRBV24-1 and TRBJ1-2, with D possibly TRBD1 on 5 matching bases. Looked up from germline, CDR1 is KGHDR and CDR2 is SFDVKD. This CDR3 has 13 amino acids. CDR3 amino acids: CVTSDGGRGGYTF. CDR3 coding DNA: TGTGTCACCAGTGATGGGGGGAGAGGAGGCTACACCTTC.

About this clonotype itself: This could be a read error, since a much larger clone is one nucleotide away. This chain uses TRBV4-1 with TRBJ1-3, with unresolved D. This CDR3 contains 17 residues. Germline values: CDR1 MGHRA, CDR2 YSYEKL. The V and J ends lost 3 bases and 0 bases respectively, with 15 bases between them. The CDR3 protein is CASSQDRLLSSGNTIYF. The CDR3 bases are TGCGCCAGCAGCCAGGACCGTTTGCTTTCCTCTGGAAACACCATATATTTT.

On this clonotype: A junction end diverges from the germline sequence, so it may reflect a read error. This chain connects TRBV7-3 to TRBJ2-1; 11 bases are shared with TRBD2. CDR3 length: 15 residues. Germline values: CDR1 SGHTA, CDR2 FQGTGA. DNA of the CDR3: TGTGTCAGCAGTAGACTAGCGGGGCCCTACAATGAGCAGTTCTTC. Translation: CVSSRLAGPYNEQFF.

The table lists this clonotype with many counts. The J gene is TRBJ2-5, the V gene TRBV9; TRBD2 matches at 13 bases. Germline V CDR1 and CDR2: SGDLS, YYNGEE. V shed 4 bases, J shed 7 bases, and the junction held 13 bases outside the gene matches. This CDR3 has 17 amino acids. CDR3 DNA: TGTGCCAGCAGCCCCAGCGGGGGACTAGCGGGATGGGGGACCCAGTACTTC. It encodes CASSPSGGLAGWGTQYF. Full variable domain (remainder filled in from reference TRBV9 and TRBJ2-5): DSGVTQTPKHLITATGQRVTLRCSPRSGDLSVYWYQQSLDQGLQFLIQYYNGEERAKGNILERFSAQQFPDLHSELNLSSLELGDSALYFCASSPSGGLAGWGTQYFGPGTRLLVL.

This clonotype was detected many times. V is TRBV5-6 and J is TRBJ2-5, with TRBD1 matching 7 bases. The V and J ends lost 1 base and 2 bases, in that order; junction bases with no gene match: 5. This CDR3 is built from 15 residues. The germline gives CDR1 SGHDT, CDR2 YYEEEE. Written as DNA, the CDR3 is TGTGCCAGCAGCTTGATGACAGGGTGGCAAGAGACCCAGTACTTC. Residues: CASSLMTGWQETQYF.

The chain joins TRBV9 to TRBJ2-7; tentatively, D is TRBD1 or TRBD2 (7 bases each). The CDR3 is made up of 14 amino acids. The V end lost 3 bases, the J end lost 6 bases, and 16 bases lay between the germline ends. The germline gives CDR1 SGDLS, CDR2 YYNGEE. This CDR3 reads CASSAGGGGTEQYF. The CDR3 DNA sequence: TGTGCCAGCAGCGCGGGGGGAGGGGGCACCGAGCAGTACTTC.

This clonotype was seen many times. V and J are TRBV5-6 and TRBJ2-7; D is ambiguous. Trimming stripped 4 bases from V and 3 bases from J, with 8 bases between. This CDR3 has 12 residues. The germline gives CDR1 SGHDT, CDR2 YYEEEE. The CDR3 spells CASSLNDYEQYF. As DNA, the CDR3 is TGTGCCAGCAGCCTGAACGACTACGAGCAGTACTTC.